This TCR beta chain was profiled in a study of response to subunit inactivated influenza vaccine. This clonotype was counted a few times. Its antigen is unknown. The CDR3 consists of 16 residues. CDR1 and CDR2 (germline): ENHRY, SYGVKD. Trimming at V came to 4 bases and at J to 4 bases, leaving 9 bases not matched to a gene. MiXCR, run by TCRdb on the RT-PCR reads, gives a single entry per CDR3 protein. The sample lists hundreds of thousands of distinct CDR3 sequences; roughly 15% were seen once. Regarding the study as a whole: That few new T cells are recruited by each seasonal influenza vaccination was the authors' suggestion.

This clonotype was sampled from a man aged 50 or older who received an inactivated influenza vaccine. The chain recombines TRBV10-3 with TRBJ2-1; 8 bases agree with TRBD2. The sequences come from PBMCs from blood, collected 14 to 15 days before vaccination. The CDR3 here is CAISGVAGPPYNEQFF. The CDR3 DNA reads TGTGCCATCAGTGGGGTAGCGGGGCCCCCATACAATGAGCAGTTCTTC.